This entry lists 8 T cell receptor beta chains sequenced from one sample in a study of T cells in Graves' hyperthyroidism and ophthalmopathy. RNA transcripts provided the source from which TCR beta CDR3 regions were amplified. The primer set for the first-round RT-PCR of the TCR CDR3 was HTBI. From the multiplex PCR reads, TCRdb called clonotypes with MiXCR, one entry per CDR3 protein. This table has 560,000 or so distinct CDR3 sequences, nearly 20% appearing once. The sequenced sample consisted of blood. The receptors here all came from a man aged 35 to 55 with Graves' ophthalmopathy.

This clonotype was counted between two and nine times. V gene TRBV27 combines with J gene TRBJ2-7, with 7 bases aligning to TRBD2. V shed 2 bases and J 4 bases; nucleotides not matched to a gene: 8. Looked up from germline, CDR1 is MNHEY and CDR2 is SMNVEV (reference sequence). The length of the CDR3 is 15 residues. CDR3 coding DNA: TGTGCCAGCAGTTTAGTGGGCGGGGGTCGGTACGAGCAGTACTTC. Its protein product is CASSLVGGGRYEQYF.

A few counts support this clonotype. This chain links TRBV3-1 with TRBJ2-3, with D perhaps matching TRBD1 or TRBD2 (6 bases each). The CDR3 length is 17 residues. Per the germline V gene, CDR1 is LGHDT and CDR2 is YNNKEL (reference sequence). With 0 bases removed from V and 0 bases from J, the gap between germline ends came to 13 bases. The CDR3 loop reads CASSQDRGTPSTDTQYF. The CDR3 DNA is TGTGCCAGCAGCCAAGATCGCGGGACACCTAGCACAGATACGCAGTATTTT.

The genes are TRBV6-2 or TRBV6-3 and TRBJ1-4, with D possibly matching TRBD1 (6 bases). Germline CDR1 MNHEY, CDR2 SVGEGT. The CDR3 is made up of 15 amino acids. V was trimmed by 6 bases and J by 7 bases, leaving 18 bases between them. For the CDR3, the DNA is TGTGCCAGCAGCCCCGTGGGGGGCTTATCTGAAAAACTGTTTTTT. Amino acid sequence: CASSPVGGLSEKLFF.

The chain couples TRBV6-2 or TRBV6-3 to TRBJ2-1, with 8 bases matching TRBD1. This CDR3 has 15 amino acids. V trimming: 0 bases; J trimming: 8 bases; junction bases outside the gene matches: 6. Germline V gene sequence: CDR1 MNHEY, CDR2 SVGEGT. The DNA of the CDR3 is TGTGCCAGCAGTTACTCCTGGCAGGGGGCTTATGAGCAGTTCTTC. This encodes CASSYSWQGAYEQFF.

This clonotype was detected only a few times. This chain links TRBV7-2 with TRBJ1-2; TRBD1 might be the D (6 bases). V lost 5 bases and J 4 bases, leaving 20 bases between the germline ends. This CDR3 is built from 16 residues. Germline CDR1 and CDR2: SGHTA and FQGNSA. DNA for the CDR3: TGTGCCAGCAGCCCCGGGGGAGAGGGGGGGTTCTATGGCTACACCTTC. Residues: CASSPGGEGGFYGYTF. Variable domain in full (rest from reference TRBV7-2 and TRBJ1-2): GAGVSQSPSNKVTEKGKDVELRCDPISGHTALYWYRQSLGQGLEFLIYFQGNSAPDKSGLPSDRFSAERTGGSVSTLTIQRTQQEDSAVYLCASSPGGEGGFYGYTFGSGTRLTVV.

This clonotype occurred many times. The chain joins TRBV2 to TRBJ1-2, with D possibly being TRBD1 (5 bases). The germline V gene has CDR1 SNHLY and CDR2 FYNNEI. V was clipped by 2 bases and J by 8 bases, with 15 bases between them. CDR3 size: 14 residues. The CDR3 spells CASSERQLSEGYTF. The DNA of the CDR3 is TGTGCCAGCAGTGAAAGACAGCTCTCCGAGGGCTACACCTTC.

This clonotype occurred many times. The genes are TRBV6-1 and TRBJ2-7, with a weak D call TRBD1 (5 bases). Trimming cost V 6 bases and J 1 base, with 16 bases left between them. CDR3 length: 15 amino acids. CDR1 is MNHNS, CDR2 SASEGT, per germline. CDR3 region: CASSPTLQGSYEQYF. In DNA, the CDR3 is TGTGCCAGCAGCCCTACTCTTCAGGGTTCCTACGAGCAGTACTTC.

This clonotype was observed at least ten times. V is TRBV6-2 or TRBV6-3 and J is TRBJ1-1; perhaps TRBD1 as D (5 bases). The V and J ends lost 7 bases and 0 bases respectively, with 15 bases between them. Germline V CDR1 and CDR2: MNHEY, SVGEGT. The CDR3 is 15 residues long. The CDR3: CASIGAAPMNTEAFF. DNA for the CDR3: TGTGCCAGCATTGGGGCAGCCCCTATGAACACTGAAGCTTTCTTT.